A selection of T cell receptor beta chains follows, all from one sample in a study of blood T cell repertoires in COVID-19. Generated by immunoSEQ multiplex PCR, the TCRdb table keeps only in-frame clones and is missing some. Of some 180,000 clones in the sample, 86% were seen once. The sample taken for sequencing was PBMCs or T cells enriched from blood (not recorded which). The receptors here all came from a middle-aged woman in a cohort exposed to, infected with or recovered from COVID-19 (not recorded which). CDR3s include the opening cysteine and the closing phenylalanine or tryptophan. The D gene is left open where the match is weak. Clone size is shown for a subset of rows, as once, few, many or a class of expanded clone.

.	TRBV2	.	CASSGHQGSTEAFF
.	TRBV7-9	.	CASSLGQRYGYTF
TRBD1	TRBV7-9	.	CASSSTGSNYGYTF
.	TRBV6-5	.	CAALGQNTEAFF
TRBD1	TRBV5-4	once	CASSSPDRGMGYGYTF
.	TRBV5-4	.	CASSVTGANYGYTF
.	TRBV19	few	CASSIRPRVEQYF
TRBD2	TRBV10-3	.	CAISMTSGSEGTDTQYF
.	TRBV13	.	CASSFGGPGQPQHF
TRBD1	TRBV27	.	CASSWTGGRSNTEAFF
TRBD1	TRBV13	.	CASSLRQGAPPLHF